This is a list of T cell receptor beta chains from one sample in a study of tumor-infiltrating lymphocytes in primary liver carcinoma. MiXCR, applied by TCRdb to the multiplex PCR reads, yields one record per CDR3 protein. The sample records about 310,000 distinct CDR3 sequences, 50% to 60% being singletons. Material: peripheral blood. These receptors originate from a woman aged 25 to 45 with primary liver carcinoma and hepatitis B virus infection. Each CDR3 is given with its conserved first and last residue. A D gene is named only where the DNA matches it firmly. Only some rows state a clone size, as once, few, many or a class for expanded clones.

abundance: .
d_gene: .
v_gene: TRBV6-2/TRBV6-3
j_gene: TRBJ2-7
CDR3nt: TGTGCCAGCGGTTTGGAACCCTCCTACGAGCAGTACTTC
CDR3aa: CASGLEPSYEQYF

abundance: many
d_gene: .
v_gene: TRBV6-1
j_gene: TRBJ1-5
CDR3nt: TGTGCCAGCAGTGAGAATTATAGCAATCAGCCCCAGCATTTT
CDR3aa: CASSENYSNQPQHF

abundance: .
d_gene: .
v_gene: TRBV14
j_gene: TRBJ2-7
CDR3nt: TGTGCCAGCAGCCTTTACCTAACAGGGAAGCAGTACTTC
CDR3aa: CASSLYLTGKQYF

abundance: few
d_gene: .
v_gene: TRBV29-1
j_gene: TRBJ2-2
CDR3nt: TGCAGCGTTGATCTGAACTCCGGGGAGCTGTTTTTT
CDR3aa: CSVDLNSGELFF

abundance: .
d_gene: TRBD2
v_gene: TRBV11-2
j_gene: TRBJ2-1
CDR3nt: TGTGCCAGCGGCCCACGGGCTAGCGGGAGACTGGGCTACAATGAGCAGTTCTTC
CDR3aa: CASGPRASGRLGYNEQFF

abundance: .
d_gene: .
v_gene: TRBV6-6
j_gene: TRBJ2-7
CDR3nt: TGTGCCAGCAGTTACTCGGAGGCCTACGAGCAGTACTTC
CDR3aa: CASSYSEAYEQYF

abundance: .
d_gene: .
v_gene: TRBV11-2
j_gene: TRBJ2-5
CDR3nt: TGTGCCAGCAGCTTGGGTCCCAGGAGTCTTGAGACCAAGTACTTC
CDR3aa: CASSLGPRSLETKYF

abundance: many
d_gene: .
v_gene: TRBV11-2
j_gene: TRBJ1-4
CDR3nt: TGTGCCAGCAGCCTATATAGGGGAGACGAAAAACTGTTTTTT
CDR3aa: CASSLYRGDEKLFF

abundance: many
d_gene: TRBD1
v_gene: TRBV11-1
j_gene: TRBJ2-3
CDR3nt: TGTGCCAGCAGGCGAGACAGGGAATATCCAGATACGCAGTATTTT
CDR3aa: CASRRDREYPDTQYF

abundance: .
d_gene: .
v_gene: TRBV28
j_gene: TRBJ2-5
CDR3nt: TGTGCCAGCAGCCCCTTCCGGGGTCAAGAGACCCAGTACTTC
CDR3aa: CASSPFRGQETQYF

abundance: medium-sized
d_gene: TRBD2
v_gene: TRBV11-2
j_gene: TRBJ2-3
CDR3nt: TGTGCCAGCAGCTTAGTACTAGCGGGAGGGCCTGGGGTAGATACGCAGTATTTT
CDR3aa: CASSLVLAGGPGVDTQYF

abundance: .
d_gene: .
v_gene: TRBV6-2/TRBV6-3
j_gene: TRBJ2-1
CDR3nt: TGTGTCAGCAGTTACGGGGTTAATGAGCAGTTCTTC
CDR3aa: CVSSYGVNEQFF

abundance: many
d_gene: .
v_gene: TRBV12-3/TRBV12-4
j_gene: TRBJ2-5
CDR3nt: TGTGCCAGCAGGGGTGGTGGGGAGACCCAGTACTTC
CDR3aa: CASRGGGETQYF

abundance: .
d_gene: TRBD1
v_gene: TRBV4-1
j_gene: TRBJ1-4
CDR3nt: TGCGCCAGCAGCCACGAGGGACAGGGGGCATGGGCTAATGAAAAACTGTTTTTT
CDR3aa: CASSHEGQGAWANEKLFF

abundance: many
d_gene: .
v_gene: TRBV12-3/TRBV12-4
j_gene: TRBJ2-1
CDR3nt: TGTGCCAGCAGGCCCGGGTGGGGGTCCAATGAGCAGTTCTTC
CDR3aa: CASRPGWGSNEQFF

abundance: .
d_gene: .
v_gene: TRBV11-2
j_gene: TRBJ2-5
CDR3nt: TGTGCAACCAGTATCCAAGAGATCCAGTACTTC
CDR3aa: CATSIQEIQYF

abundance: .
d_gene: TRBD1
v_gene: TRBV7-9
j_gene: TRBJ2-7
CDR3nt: TGTGCCAGCAGCCGCTGGGACAGGGGTTACGAGCAGTACTTC
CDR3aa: CASSRWDRGYEQYF

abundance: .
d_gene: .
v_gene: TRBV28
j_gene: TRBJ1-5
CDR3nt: TGTGCCAGCAGTCTCGACAGAATAAATCAGCCCCAGCATTTT
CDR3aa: CASSLDRINQPQHF

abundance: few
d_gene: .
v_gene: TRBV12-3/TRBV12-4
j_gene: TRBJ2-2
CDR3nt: TGTGCCAGCAGCCTGACTGGGGGGGGGCTCACCGGGGAGCTGTTTTTT
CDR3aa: CASSLTGGGLTGELFF

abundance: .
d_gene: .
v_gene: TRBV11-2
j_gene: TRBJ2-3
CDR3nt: TGTGCCAGCTGCTTATATGGCTCTCCCTCGGACACAGATACGCAGTATTTT
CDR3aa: CASCLYGSPSDTDTQYF

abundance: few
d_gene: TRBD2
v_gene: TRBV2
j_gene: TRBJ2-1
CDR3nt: TGTGCCAGCAGTGAAGGTACTAGCGGGAGCTATGAGCAGTTCTTC
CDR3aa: CASSEGTSGSYEQFF

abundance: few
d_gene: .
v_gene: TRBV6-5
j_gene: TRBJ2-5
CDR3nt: TGTGCCAGCAGTTCCCAGCAGGAACCCCAGAAGCAAGAGACCCAGTACTTC
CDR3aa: CASSSQQEPQKQETQYF

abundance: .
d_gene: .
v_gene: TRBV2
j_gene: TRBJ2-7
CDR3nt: TGTGCCAGCAGTGAAATCGACTTCCGCTATGAGCAGTACTTC
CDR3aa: CASSEIDFRYEQYF